This entry features one TCR beta chain sequence. Stated time point: newly diagnosed GD, antithyroid drugs for less than 3 months. Isolated PBMC RNA provided the starting material for the TCR library. V dropped 6 bases and J dropped 5; count of bases not matched to a gene: 11. Germline lookup yields CDR1 SGHRS and CDR2 YFSETQ. The CDR3 extends over 15 amino acids. To make TCR beta libraries, researchers used iRepertoire HTBI primers and Arm-PCR of CDR3 regions. TCRdb re-called the multiplex PCR reads through MiXCR, storing one row per CDR3 protein. The sample has about 440,000 distinct CDR3 sequences; roughly 15% are singletons. This sample stems from a study of regulatory T cells in long-lasting Graves disease. These same data were also listed under a study on T cells in Graves' hyperthyroidism and ophthalmopathy.

This receptor was taken from a woman aged 18-29 years with Graves disease. This specimen consisted of peripheral blood mononuclear cells (PBMCs), obtained at new diagnosis, from a patient treated with antithyroid drugs. The V and J genes are TRBV5-1 and TRBJ2-1, with 7 bases matching TRBD2. CDR3 nucleotides: TGCGCCAGCAAGCCGTTAGCGGGTTTGAACAATGAGCAGTTCTTC. Amino acid sequence: CASKPLAGLNNEQFF.